These T cell receptor beta chains were read from a single sample in a study of T-cell reconstitution after alpha-beta-depleted transplantation in children. MiXCR, applied by TCRdb to the PCR reads, yields one record per CDR3 protein. The sample lists around 450,000 distinct CDR3 sequences; under 20% were seen once. Sample: PBMCs, mostly from graft donor cells, taken 360 days after TCRalphabeta/CD19-depleted stem cell transplant. The receptors shown here come from a boy in the first two years of life who had a stem cell transplant for Wiskott-Aldrich syndrome, so the T cells may come from the graft donor. The CDR3 runs from the conserved cysteine through the conserved F or W. A D gene is named only where the DNA matches it firmly. Clone size appears in some rows only: once, few, many, or a class for an expanded clone.

D	V	size	J	DNA	CDR3
TRBD1	TRBV4-2	-	TRBJ2-7	TGTGCCAGCAGCCTTAAAGACAGGGGACCCACCTACGAGCAGTACTTC	CASSLKDRGPTYEQYF
-	TRBV20-1	-	TRBJ2-3	TGCAGTGCTACGCCCCCGGGCCGCGATACGCAGTATTTT	CSATPPGRDTQYF
TRBD2	TRBV7-8	few	TRBJ2-7	TGTGCCAGCAGCTTAGCGGGAGGGTCTTTCTACGAGCAGTACTTC	CASSLAGGSFYEQYF
-	TRBV7-6	-	TRBJ2-5	TGTGCCAGCAGCGCGAGCTATTGGGAGACCCAGTACTTC	CASSASYWETQYF
TRBD2	TRBV4-2	few	TRBJ2-6	TGTGCCAGCAGCCTACTGGGTGCTAGCGGGGCTCTTGGGGCCAACGTCCTGACTTTC	CASSLLGASGALGANVLTF
TRBD1	TRBV5-6	few	TRBJ2-4	TGTGCCAGCAGCGGGCGCGGGACAGGCAAAAACATTCAGTACTTC	CASSGRGTGKNIQYF
-	TRBV24-1	-	TRBJ2-3	TGTGCCACCAGTGATCCTAGAGATACCACGCAGTATTTT	CATSDPRDTTQYF
-	TRBV7-9	-	TRBJ2-7	TGTGCCAGCAGCTTCGAAAGGGTCTTCGAAACCTACGAGCAGTACTTC	CASSFERVFETYEQYF
TRBD1	TRBV19	few	TRBJ2-7	TGTGCCAGTAGCGCCCCCGGACAGGAAAGCTACGAGCAGTACTTC	CASSAPGQESYEQYF
-	TRBV12-3/TRBV12-4	few	TRBJ1-2	TGTGCCAGCAACCTAAGGGGGTCCCATGGCTACACCTTC	CASNLRGSHGYTF
-	TRBV20-1	few	TRBJ1-4	TGCAGTACCCGTCGGAGGGACTTAAGTGAAAAACTGTTTTTT	CSTRRRDLSEKLFF
-	TRBV27	few	TRBJ1-2	TGTGCCAGCAGTTCTCGGACTAGTGGAGGCTACACCTTC	CASSSRTSGGYTF
-	TRBV3-1	-	TRBJ2-5	TGTGCCAGCAGCCAAGACGTGCGTAAAGGGGCCCAAGAGACCCAGTACTTC	CASSQDVRKGAQETQYF
-	TRBV24-1	-	TRBJ1-5	TGTGCCACCAGTTTGGCAGGACACCTTCAGCCCCAGCATTTT	CATSLAGHLQPQHF
TRBD1	TRBV12-3/TRBV12-4	many	TRBJ2-7	TGTGCCAGCAAGCAGAGGACAGGTCCCTACGAGCAGTACTTC	CASKQRTGPYEQYF
-	TRBV3-1	once	TRBJ2-7	TGTGCCAGCAGCCCCCGAGGGAGTGAGCAGTACTTC	CASSPRGSEQYF
-	TRBV20-1	few	TRBJ1-4	TGCAGTGGACAGGCGAATCATGAAAAACTGTTTTTT	CSGQANHEKLFF
-	TRBV2	few	TRBJ2-5	TGTGCCAGCAGTGAACTGGGAAAGAGCAACGACCAAGAGACCCAGTACTTC	CASSELGKSNDQETQYF
TRBD2	TRBV4-1	-	TRBJ2-3	TGCGCCAGCAGCCTTAGGAGCGGGGGGGCCCTGTCTAGCACAGATACGCAGTATTTT	CASSLRSGGALSSTDTQYF
-	TRBV3-1	-	TRBJ2-2	TGTGCCAGCAGCCAAGACGGGAACACCGGGGAGCTGTTTTTT	CASSQDGNTGELFF
-	TRBV20-1	few	TRBJ2-7	TGCAGTGCTAGCGGGAGTTCCGGGAACGAGCAGTACTTC	CSASGSSGNEQYF
TRBD1	TRBV6-6	-	TRBJ1-1	TGTGCCAGCAGTTACTCGACAGGGGGGAAAGCTTTCTTT	CASSYSTGGKAFF